One T cell receptor (beta chain) is described in this entry. Its antigen specificity is not known. No much larger clone is present one base from it, and per-base qualities are unavailable. The cohort consisted of approximately 670 healthy bone marrow donors. At the time of sampling, all cohort members were nominally healthy, though unrecorded immune exposures were likely present. The donor tested CMV seropositive, placing the donor among the 290 or so seropositive members of the cohort. Every donor gave a peripheral blood sample, and the peripheral blood mononuclear cells from that sample were used for TCR beta sequencing. The Qiagen DNeasy Blood Extraction Kit was used to extract genomic DNA from the blood cell samples. These data come from a study of cytomegalovirus exposure and HLA in healthy donors (dated by TCRdb to the late 2010s). About the investigation overall: According to an earlier analysis of 550 to 700 of the donors, about 179 million T cells yielded 90 million to 140 million unique TCR beta sequences and around 300 Gb of sequence data. Of the 300 to 450 genotyped donors, 81% were placed in the genetic ancestry cluster associated with self-reported Caucasian donors. HLA typing included class I and class II loci at four-digit resolution. Because of strong linkage in the cohort, roughly five DR-DQ haplotypes were treated as single units for association and clustering. The aim of the study was to test whether cataloging public T cell receptors could identify signatures of past pathogen exposure. Along with the roughly 670-subject first cohort, a separate validation cohort of over a hundred different subjects was used. About 280 gigabases of sequencing data and 70 million to 95 million unique TCR sequences made up an early release that covered several hundred HLA-typed donors. Typing coverage varied by locus: roughly 629-630 donors for A, B, C, DRB1 and DQB1; more than 500 for DQA1; over 600 for DPA1; about 450 for DPB1. High-throughput TCR immunosequencing, statistical association of individual TCRs with disease status, and machine learning were combined to predict cytomegalovirus infection status. In a later analysis, previously published TCR beta repertoires from fewer than 750 donors were re-analyzed and high-resolution HLA genotyping was added so that TCR occurrence patterns could be studied. Every discovery cohort repertoire had been produced on one sequencing platform. Using immunosequencing, the study profiled T cell repertoires from 666 subjects and related those repertoires to cytomegalovirus serostatus. An earlier analysis of 450 to 750 of the donors used high-throughput TCR beta sequencing to judge whether each TCR beta V gene segment behaved as functional or pseudogenic. In the later analysis, no new phenotypic data were used to find candidate immune exposures; instead, reliance was placed on TCR beta sequences and their occurrence across donors. Among 350 to 400 genotyped donors of the cohort, an average of approximately 240,000 unique TCR beta nucleotide sequences were sequenced per donor, roughly 20% of them non-productive. A later genetic analysis used genome-wide SNP genotypes for 398 of the 666 donors, treating that subset as a discovery cohort. Donor age, sex, ethnicity and CMV serostatus were compiled alongside the repertoire data. What the study reported, not specific to this receptor: Roughly uniform sequencing depth across donors was assumed in presence/absence analyses, although this assumption may not hold. A later analysis found that most CMV-associated TCR beta chains appeared HLA-restricted, with HLA associations seemingly driven largely by CMV exposure. The authors suggested that the approach could potentially be extended to other disease states and immunological phenotypes. In a later genetic analysis, fewer N-insertions in productive TCRs were reported among donors in an Asian-associated ancestry cluster than the approximately 710-donor mean. Compared with equally common non-associated chains, HLA-associated TCR beta chains in a later analysis were more clonally expanded and had lower generation probabilities. V-gene and J-gene trimming of TCR beta chains was associated with a missense DCLRE1C variant in a later genetic analysis, and the association was replicated in an independent cohort. The 87-base-pair reads could not distinguish some IMGT-functional V segments, including TRBV6-2 and TRBV6-3, so those segments were excluded. A further reported finding was that TCR beta sequences accurately predicted the HLA-A and HLA-B alleles for most subjects in the first cohort. In a later analysis, the rate of TCR association differed among HLA loci, with DRB1 alleles having the most associated TCRs and HLA-C alleles having the fewest. Because counts were too low, about 15 rarely observed V segments, including chromosome 9 orphons, were left out of the earlier analysis of a few hundred of the donors. While some public TCRs were present in many individuals, most TCR sequences turned up only very rarely across donors. Linkage disequilibrium might explain the correlated functional status among segregating V segments, but an unknown experimental factor could not be ruled out. Because HLA typing was missing for some donors at each locus, association tests included only the typed subset. In vitro tests confirmed that a few of the cytomegalovirus-associated TCR beta chains recognize cytomegalovirus antigens. In a later analysis, 15,000 to 20,000 TCR beta sequences were associated with specific HLA alleles at a false discovery rate of 0.05. A later analysis reported that several top co-occurrence clusters appeared linked to parvovirus B19, influenza, CMV and Epstein-Barr virus. In this cohort, only TCR beta chains were sequenced, and detectable features were limited by the absence of alpha or paired-chain data. The only immune exposure information available for the cohort was CMV serostatus. Strong co-occurrence of HLA alleles, especially DR and DQ, made assigning TCR associations to individual alleles difficult. A cluster of highly shared sequence variants was judged likely to be a technical artifact of the sequencing pipeline. The study listed 164 TCR beta chains as associated with cytomegalovirus. An earlier analysis of approximately 590 of the donors showed that most TCR beta V segments appeared in productive rearrangements either about 87% or about 30% of the time, which broadly matched IMGT annotations. Cytomegalovirus status was reported to be diagnosed by the classifier with high specificity and sensitivity in both the original and validation cohorts.

From a lookup of the germline V gene (reference sequence), CDR1 and CDR2 are GTSNPN and SVGIG. Counted from cysteine to phenylalanine, this CDR3 has 16 amino acids. The retained sequence is limited to the CDR3, 48 bases, with the frame set at the first base. Relative to germline, V is 7 bases shorter and J is 2 bases shorter, with 23 bases between their ends. Libraries were constructed by the immunoSEQ multiplex PCR assay. The multiplex PCR relied on a mix of 60 forward primers for TCR Vbeta segments and 13 reverse primers for TCR Jbeta segments. The CDR3 region of rearranged TCR beta genes was amplified from genomic DNA by a multiplex PCR assay. The amplified TCR beta libraries were sequenced on the Illumina HiSeq System as 87-base-pair reads. In the source study's methods: A later analysis tallied tens of millions of unique TCR beta chains across the 666 repertoires, and about 12 million of those chains were shared by two or more donors. To remove PCR and sequencing errors, raw reads were error-corrected and collapsed into unique sequences using a nearest-neighbor algorithm that merged closely related sequences. V, D and J gene segments were assigned by aligning CDR3 sequences to IMGT reference sequences. For a sequence to be retained, at least a six-nucleotide match to both a V gene segment and a J gene segment was required. Rearrangements were called productive when the CDR3 lacked stop codons and stayed in frame with V and J; all others were non-productive. Following IMGT convention, CDR3 was defined as the stretch from the second conserved V-encoded cysteine up to the conserved J-encoded phenylalanine. The earlier analysis of a few hundred of the donors excluded any sequence lacking an unambiguous match to a single V gene segment. An earlier analysis of several hundred of the donors called V segments functional above 56.7% productive rearrangements and segregating when the between-donor standard deviation exceeded 5%. A statistical classification framework was built for diagnosing cytomegalovirus status from the catalog of TCR beta chain sequences. In a later analysis, V and J genes were assigned by comparing TCR nucleotide sequences against IMGT/GENE-DB human TR gene sequences. A later analysis assigned CDR3 sequences and most-parsimonious VDJ recombination scenarios with the TCRdist pipeline. In a later analysis, every TCR beta chain was defined by the combination of its CDR3 amino acid sequence and its V-gene family, and reads without a unique V-gene family were dropped. A later analysis removed roughly 590 highly shared, low-generation-probability nucleotide sequences to deal with suspected cross-contamination and a sequencing artifact. A later analysis calculated a clonal expansion index for each public chain from normalized within-repertoire ranks of inferred template counts. A later analysis computed generation probabilities with a VDJ recombination model fitted to out-of-frame rearrangements, and checked the results against IGoR. Hypergeometric tests were used in a later analysis to score TCR-TCR, TCR-HLA and TCR-CMV co-occurrence, with a repertoire-size bias correction applied to the TCR pairs. False discovery rates were estimated in a later analysis by permuting HLA or CMV assignments 20 times. In a later analysis, co-occurring TCRs were grouped using DBSCAN, with TCRdist sequence similarity added in when clustering inside HLA-allele-positive subsets. Repertoires with fewer than 30,000 or more than 120,000 public chains, plus five repertoires with anomalous nucleotide sharing, were excluded from co-occurrence clustering. The immuneACCESS repertoire file appears here via TCRdb, limited to in-frame rearrangements. These files lack a portion of the clones; in checked studies, under half of the deficit traces to unresolved V genes, and the cause of the others is not known. V and J calls and clone size are as listed in that table; D and trimming were resolved from the DNA. The sample has approximately 100,000 clones on record, roughly 71% of them singletons. Under 13% of the sample is in the top ten clones.

Recombination connected TRBV30 to TRBJ1-2; the D gene is possibly TRBD1, with 6 bases matching. The sample comprised PBMCs. The TCR was taken from a middle-aged man in good health and CMV-seropositive. The nucleotide sequence reads TGTGCCTCGTTCTCCGAAACAGGGACCCTCAACTATGGCTACACCTTC. This codes for CASFSETGTLNYGYTF.